This T cell receptor beta chain was identified in a study of T-cell memory formation after mild COVID-19. Study at large: TCR clusters mostly belonged to single donors.

Using its own MiXCR run on the 5' RACE reads, TCRdb lists one record per CDR3 protein. The top ten clones hold less than 40% of a sample with 100,000 to 140,000 distinct CDR3 sequences, around 15% of them seen once. Regarding the study as a whole: Whereas later expanders leaned CD4+, clones contracting day 15 to 85 showed a balanced CD4/CD8 makeup. Among CD4+ contracting clones, most were CM and EM, and CD8+ ones EMRA.

Trimming cost V 4 bases and J 0 bases, with 11 bases left between them. The V gene's germline CDR1 is SGHNT and CDR2 YYREEE (reference sequence). The CDR3 covers 15 residues. About this clonotype itself: Its antigen is unknown.

The source of this sequence is a man between 18 and 35 years old who had mild COVID-19 (a few samples of this study predate the infection). Cell type and time point are not known. The sample comprised PBMCs or a T cell subset sorted from them (not recorded which). V and J are TRBV5-4 and TRBJ2-1; the D call may be TRBD1 or TRBD2 (5 bases each). The chain's CDR3 is CASSEGPGSYNEQFF. The CDR3 DNA is TGTGCCAGCAGCGAGGGACCCGGCTCCTACAATGAGCAGTTCTTC.